These T cell receptor beta chains were read from a single sample in a study of cytomegalovirus exposure and HLA in healthy donors. This table comes from immunoSEQ multiplex PCR, and its TCRdb copy is limited to in-frame clones, with some not included. The table has fewer than 200,000 clones, approximately 73% seen once. Sequencing used PBMCs. The receptors come from a man in his fifties or sixties in good health and CMV-seronegative. Both conserved end residues are part of each CDR3. Fields, in order: V gene, D gene, J gene, clone size, CDR3 protein, CDR3 DNA. The D gene is left open where the match is weak. Clone size, where shown, is once, few, many, or a class for clones that have expanded.

TRBV4-1	TRBD1	TRBJ1-3	NA	CASSQGQGAGNTIYF	TGCGCCAGCAGCCAAGGACAGGGGGCTGGAAACACCATATATTTT
TRBV9	TRBD1	TRBJ1-3	few	CASSAGGTDSGNTIYF	TGTGCCAGCAGCGCGGGGGGGACAGACTCTGGAAACACCATATATTTT
TRBV19	TRBD1	TRBJ1-5	NA	CASSIVGGQGSNQPQHF	TGTGCCAGTAGTATAGTCGGGGGACAGGGTAGCAATCAGCCCCAGCATTTT
TRBV5-1	TRBD1	TRBJ2-3	NA	CASSLRTGTSTDTQYF	TGCGCCAGCAGCTTGAGGACAGGAACTAGCACAGATACGCAGTATTTT
TRBV12-5	NA	TRBJ1-6	once	CASGLVRGTINSPLHF	TGTGCTAGTGGTTTGGTACGGGGAACTATTAATTCACCCCTCCACTTT
TRBV7-2	NA	TRBJ2-2	NA	CASSLIRQNTGELFF	TGTGCCAGCAGCTTAATACGACAAAACACCGGGGAGCTGTTTTTT
TRBV5-6	TRBD1	TRBJ2-1	few	CASSLAGVRTGYIDEQFF	TGTGCCAGCAGCTTGGCCGGAGTACGGACAGGGTATATCGATGAGCAGTTCTTC
TRBV5-1	NA	TRBJ1-1	once	CASSLAWQGLGSTEAFF	TGCGCCAGCAGCTTGGCCTGGCAGGGGCTAGGGAGCACTGAAGCTTTCTTT
TRBV2	TRBD1	TRBJ1-2	once	CASSESEGAVGYTF	TGTGCCAGCAGTGAAAGTGAGGGGGCGGTCGGCTACACCTTC
TRBV5-1	NA	TRBJ2-3	NA	CASSPWTVRGTDTQYF	TGCGCCAGCAGCCCTTGGACCGTCAGGGGAACAGATACGCAGTATTTT
TRBV4-1	TRBD1	TRBJ2-7	NA	CASSQAGTDSYEQYF	TGCGCCAGCAGCCAGGCCGGGACAGACTCCTACGAGCAGTACTTC
TRBV19	TRBD1	TRBJ1-3	once	CASWTGGVGNTIYF	TGTGCCAGCTGGACAGGGGGCGTTGGAAACACCATATATTTT
TRBV27	NA	TRBJ1-1	NA	CASSLGGANTEAFF	TGTGCCAGCAGTTTAGGGGGCGCGAACACTGAAGCTTTCTTT